The clone carrying this T cell receptor beta chain was picked up a small number of times. The antigen remains unidentified. Repertoires were generated with immunoSEQ multiplex PCR, while TCRdb's copy carries only in-frame clones and drops some. The repertoire holds about 33,000 clones, with over 75% as singletons. These data belong to a study of T cells in localized non-small cell lung cancer. General study results and limits: Uninvolved adjacent lung had higher T cell clonality than tumor and all other tissues. Prolonged overall survival went with higher T cell density in the blood. The study sequenced only one region of the tumor. As a result, intratumor heterogeneity could not be excluded and remains possible. In adjacent lung appeared a median about 58 of the top 100 tumor clones.

The germline gives CDR1 SGHDT, CDR2 YYEEEE. With 4 bases removed from V and 3 bases from J, the gap between germline ends came to 4 bases. This CDR3 has 12 residues. This TCR was sampled from a male donor at least 60 years old with stage III squamous cell lung carcinoma. The rearrangement links TRBV5-6 to TRBJ2-2; D uncertain. The sample consisted of peripheral blood, taken before any cancer treatment. The DNA of the CDR3 is TGTGCCAGCAGCGACTACACCGGGGAGCTGTTTTTT. It specifies CASSDYTGELFF.